Listed below are T cell receptor beta chains from one sample, sequenced in a study of blood T cell repertoires in COVID-19. TCRdb's copy holds only in-frame clones and misses some; the assay was immunoSEQ multiplex PCR. Found here are some 42,000 clones, around four fifths of them singletons; the top ten hold about 4.9%. Sequenced sample: peripheral blood. Receptors originate from a man between 50 and 59 years old with active COVID-19. Each CDR3 is given with its conserved first and last residue. D genes are given only for firm matches. Clone size is shown for a subset of rows, as once, few, many or a class of expanded clone.

.	TRBV4-1	.	TRBJ2-4	CASSLDSLAKNIQYF	TGCGCCAGCAGCCTAGACAGTTTAGCCAAAAACATTCAGTACTTC
once	TRBV6-6	TRBD2	TRBJ2-4	CASSRTSGDGIQYF	TGTGCCAGCAGCCGGACTAGCGGGGACGGCATTCAGTACTTC
.	TRBV6-5	.	TRBJ1-4	CASTPWGRGAEKLFF	TGTGCCAGCACCCCGTGGGGCAGGGGAGCGGAAAAACTGTTTTTT
.	TRBV3-1/TRBV3-2	.	TRBJ1-4	CASSQELIGVTNEKLFF	TGTGCCAGCAGCCAAGAGCTAATCGGGGTAACTAATGAAAAACTGTTTTTT
.	TRBV18	.	TRBJ2-2	CASSWTVPTGELFF	TGTGCCAGCTCATGGACAGTGCCCACCGGGGAGCTGTTTTTT
.	TRBV4-3	.	TRBJ2-1	CASSQVLDSYNEQFF	TGCGCCAGCAGCCAAGTACTAGACTCCTACAATGAGCAGTTCTTC
.	TRBV18	.	TRBJ1-5	CASSLQGILDLNQPQHF	TGTGCCAGCTCATTGCAGGGTATTCTGGATTTGAATCAGCCCCAGCATTTT
.	TRBV5-1	TRBD2	TRBJ2-1	CASSLGLGGSYNEQFF	TGCGCCAGCAGCTTGGGACTGGGAGGGTCCTACAATGAGCAGTTCTTC
.	TRBV7-2	.	TRBJ1-1	CASSFTLGGTEAFF	TGTGCCAGCAGCTTCACGTTGGGGGGCACTGAAGCTTTCTTT
.	TRBV28	TRBD1	TRBJ1-2	CASSGTGGLNYGYTF	TGTGCCAGTTCCGGGACAGGGGGCCTGAACTATGGCTACACCTTC
.	TRBV5-1	TRBD1	TRBJ2-1	CASNRGTGRYEEQFF	TGCGCCAGCAACCGGGGGACAGGACGCTACGAAGAGCAGTTCTTC
.	TRBV7-2	.	TRBJ2-3	CASRPPGVHTDTQYF	TGTGCCAGCCGCCCCCCGGGGGTCCACACAGATACGCAGTATTTT
.	TRBV3-1/TRBV3-2	TRBD1	TRBJ2-7	CASSQVAGGTYEQYF	TGTGCCAGCAGCCAAGTGGCAGGGGGAACCTACGAGCAGTACTTC
.	TRBV4-1	TRBD2	TRBJ2-7	CASSRLLAGASYEQYF	TGCGCCAGCAGCCGGTTGCTAGCGGGAGCCTCTTACGAGCAGTACTTC
.	TRBV29-1	.	TRBJ2-2	CSVSEGAGELFF	TGCAGCGTGAGTGAAGGGGCCGGGGAGCTGTTTTTT
.	TRBV5-1	.	TRBJ1-2	CASSLLQADYGYTF	TGCGCCAGCAGCTTGCTACAGGCAGACTATGGCTACACCTTC
.	TRBV9	.	TRBJ1-3	CASSVDSQNTIYF	TGTGCCAGCAGCGTAGACAGTCAAAACACCATATATTTT
.	TRBV28	.	TRBJ2-7	CASSLYSYEQYF	TGTGCCAGCAGTTTATACAGCTACGAGCAGTACTTC
.	TRBV7-3	TRBD2	TRBJ2-7	CASSSQASGRGEQYF	TGTGCCAGCAGCTCCCAGGCTAGCGGGAGAGGGGAGCAGTACTTC
.	TRBV28	TRBD1	TRBJ2-7	CASNPPGQGAKEQYF	TGTGCCAGCAATCCTCCGGGACAGGGGGCGAAAGAGCAGTACTTC
.	TRBV12-5	TRBD1	TRBJ1-1	CASGLEPGTGLSFMSTEAFF	TGTGCTAGTGGTTTGGAACCCGGGACAGGGCTATCGTTTATGAGCACTGAAGCTTTCTTT
once	TRBV4-3	TRBD1	TRBJ1-6	CASSQDRVKSPLHF	TGCGCCAGCAGCCAGGACAGGGTGAAATCACCCCTCCACTTT
.	TRBV27	.	TRBJ1-5	CASSRRSGQHYEQPQHF	TGTGCCAGCAGTCGGCGTTCCGGACAGCACTATGAGCAGCCCCAGCATTTT
.	TRBV5-6	.	TRBJ2-7	CASSYGDRGEQYF	TGTGCCAGCAGCTATGGAGATCGGGGCGAGCAGTACTTC
.	TRBV6-5	TRBD1	TRBJ1-1	CASSRDRVNTEAFF	TGTGCCAGCAGTCGGGACAGGGTGAACACTGAAGCTTTCTTT
.	TRBV7-8	TRBD1	TRBJ2-2	CASRPPGQGWAGELFF	TGTGCCAGCAGGCCTCCGGGACAGGGGTGGGCCGGGGAGCTGTTTTTT
.	TRBV29-1	TRBD2	TRBJ2-1	CSVGGSYNEQFF	TGCAGCGTTGGCGGGAGTTACAATGAGCAGTTCTTC